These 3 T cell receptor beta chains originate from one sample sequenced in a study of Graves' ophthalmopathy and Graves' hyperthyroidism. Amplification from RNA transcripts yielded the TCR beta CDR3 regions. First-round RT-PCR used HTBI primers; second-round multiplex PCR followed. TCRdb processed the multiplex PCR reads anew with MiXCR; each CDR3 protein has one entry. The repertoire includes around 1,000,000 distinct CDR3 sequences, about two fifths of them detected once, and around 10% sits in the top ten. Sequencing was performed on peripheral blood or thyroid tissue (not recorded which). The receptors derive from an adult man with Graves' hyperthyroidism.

In DNA form, the CDR3 reads TGTGCCAGCAGCTTAGAGGGCCCAGTGTCCTACAATGAGCAGTTCTTC. Encoded protein: CASSLEGPVSYNEQFF. J is TRBJ2-1 and V is TRBV11-2; unclear D gene. CDR1 and CDR2 (germline): SGHAT, FQNNGV. Between the trimmed V and J ends, which lost 0 bases and 1 base, there was a span of 10 bases. CDR3 length equals 16 residues. Variable domain in full (rest from reference TRBV11-2 and TRBJ2-1): EAGVAQSPRYKIIEKRQSVAFWCNPISGHATLYWYQQILGQGPKLLIQFQNNGVVDDSQLPKDRFSAERLKGVDSTLKIQPAKLEDSAVYLCASSLEGPVSYNEQFFGPGTRLTVL.

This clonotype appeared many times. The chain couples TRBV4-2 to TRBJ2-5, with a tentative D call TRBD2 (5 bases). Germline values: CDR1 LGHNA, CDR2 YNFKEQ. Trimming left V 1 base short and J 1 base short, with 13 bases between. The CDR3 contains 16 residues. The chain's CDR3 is CASSQGETGSQETQYF. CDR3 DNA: TGTGCCAGCAGCCAAGGGGAAACGGGGAGCCAAGAGACCCAGTACTTC.

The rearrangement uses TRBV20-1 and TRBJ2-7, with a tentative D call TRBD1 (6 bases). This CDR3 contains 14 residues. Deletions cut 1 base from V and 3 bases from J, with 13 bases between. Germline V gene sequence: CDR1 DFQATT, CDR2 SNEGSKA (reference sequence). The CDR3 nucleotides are TGCAGTGCTAGAGGACAGGTAGCCCTCTACGAGCAGTACTTC. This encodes CSARGQVALYEQYF.